This is a list of T cell receptor beta chains from one sample in a study of response to subunit inactivated influenza vaccine. TCRdb analysed the RT-PCR reads with MiXCR anew, one entry per CDR3 protein. The table has about 780,000 distinct CDR3 sequences, 15% to 20% seen once. The source was PBMCs from blood, collected about 5 days after vaccination. The source of these receptors is a man aged 50 or older who received an inactivated influenza vaccine. CDR3s include the opening cysteine and the closing phenylalanine or tryptophan. The order of the fields is J gene, V gene, CDR3 protein.

>TRBJ2-1|TRBV25-1
CASSEFSGKSSYNEQFF
>TRBJ2-3|TRBV7-2
CASSLGRADTQYF
>TRBJ1-3|TRBV25-1
CASSELLGQGAGNTIYF
>TRBJ2-1|TRBV10-3
CAISERLGSSYNEQFF
>TRBJ1-1|TRBV10-3
CAISTANTEAFF
>TRBJ1-6|TRBV18
CASSPPAGGYNSPLHF
>TRBJ2-7|TRBV9
CASSVGAGGVYEQYF
>TRBJ2-1|TRBV12-3/TRBV12-4
CASSLAVGTSGSNEQFF
>TRBJ2-5|TRBV25-1
CASSETKNVGETQYF
>TRBJ2-7|TRBV20-1
CSARVGGRGEQYF
>TRBJ2-4|TRBV10-3
CAISASLAKNIQYF
>TRBJ2-5|TRBV12-3/TRBV12-4
CASSPTGVETQYF
>TRBJ2-7|TRBV28
CASSLQEDEQYF
>TRBJ1-5|TRBV20-1
CSASLVVNQPQHF
>TRBJ2-2|TRBV20-1
CSASGGLAGGTGELFF
>TRBJ1-5|TRBV27
CASSFEGENQPQHF
>TRBJ2-3|TRBV7-9
CASRLGGSEDTQYF
>TRBJ2-7|TRBV7-2
CASSLYRDAFEQYF
>TRBJ2-1|TRBV10-3
CAISAIIKSGINEQFF
>TRBJ2-6|TRBV6-2/TRBV6-3
CASSYSWGSGANVLTF
>TRBJ2-7|TRBV6-5
CASSYTSGTQINEQYF
>TRBJ2-3|TRBV7-3
CASSLTSGSPTDTQYF
>TRBJ2-3|TRBV20-1
CSATKLAEHGDTQYF
>TRBJ1-4|TRBV12-3/TRBV12-4
CASRKSQDEKLFF
>TRBJ2-3|TRBV4-2
CASRPWLQGRITDTQYF
>TRBJ1-6|TRBV3-1
CASSQTGGDRSSYNSPLHF
>TRBJ2-7|TRBV7-9
CASSLYRGQGVEQYF
>TRBJ2-3|TRBV11-2
CASSLGSRTSGFTDTQYF
>TRBJ2-7|TRBV9
CASSAGQGSTYEQYF
>TRBJ1-5|TRBV28
CASSSSGTGNQPQHF
>TRBJ2-1|TRBV12-3/TRBV12-4
CASSSTNSRYNEQFF
>TRBJ2-7|TRBV5-1
CASSSPDNGRYEQYF
>TRBJ2-4|TRBV5-1
CASSLGGLLAKNIQYF
>TRBJ2-5|TRBV29-1
CSVWGIQETQYF
>TRBJ2-5|TRBV7-9
CASSPRDRGFQETQYF
>TRBJ2-1|TRBV6-5
CASSYFAGGYNEQFF
>TRBJ2-7|TRBV6-1
CASTTALRYEQYF
>TRBJ2-7|TRBV12-3/TRBV12-4
CASGTSYEQYF
>TRBJ2-4|TRBV12-3/TRBV12-4
CASRWALGGDIQYF
>TRBJ1-1|TRBV29-1
CSVRTGMNTEAFF